This TCR beta chain was observed in a study of blood T cell repertoires in COVID-19. Study in general: PBMCs, B-cell-depleted T cells, or T cells provided the cDNA or gDNA that made up the material.

The CDR3 contains 15 residues. The germline gives CDR1 SGHVS, CDR2 FNYEAQ. V shed 5 bases and J 3 bases; nucleotides not matched to a gene: 6. In Seattle, patients joined the study during active infection and were tracked longitudinally. As processed by the authors: Amplifying reference gene primers gave estimates of nucleated cell counts. Measured with immunoSEQ multiplex PCR; TCRdb has only the in-frame clones, and not every one. V, J and clone size are taken as reported in that table, and D and trimming were inferred from the DNA itself. The sample contains 150,000 to 200,000 clones, roughly 90% of which appear only once.

Specimen: peripheral blood. The chain carries TRBV7-6 and TRBJ1-2; TRBD1 agrees at 10 bases. This TCR was sampled from a man aged 25-40 years with COVID-19, enrolled during active disease. The CDR3 bases are TGTGCCAGCAGCATCGGGACAGGGGAATACTATGGCTACACCTTC. Translating gives CASSIGTGEYYGYTF.